The 8 T cell receptor beta chains below come from one sample, sequenced in a study of cytomegalovirus exposure and HLA in healthy donors. Repertoires were generated with immunoSEQ multiplex PCR, while TCRdb's copy carries only in-frame clones and drops some. The sample contains some 250,000 clones, around 90% of which appear only once. Material: PBMCs. Every receptor here comes from a woman aged 18-29 years in good health and CMV-seronegative.

This clone was found a few times. The chain combines TRBV6-5 with TRBJ1-6, with D possibly matching TRBD1 (6 bases). The germline V and J ends were trimmed by 6 bases and 7 bases, with 13 bases remaining between them. The CDR3 contains 14 residues. In germline, CDR1 is MNHEY, CDR2 SVGAGI. The CDR3 region is CASSPDRNNSPLHF. The CDR3 region has the DNA TGTGCCAGCAGCCCGGACAGAAACAATTCACCCCTCCACTTT.

The V gene is TRBV19, the J gene TRBJ2-1, with D possibly TRBD2 on 6 matching bases. Trimming cost V 7 bases and J 9 bases, with 13 bases left between them. CDR1 and CDR2 (germline): LNHDA, SQIVND (reference sequence). The CDR3 is 12 amino acids. As DNA, the CDR3 is TGTGCCAGTACTACTAGGAGGGGTGAGCAGTTCTTC. Protein sequence: CASTTRRGEQFF.

The chain is built from TRBV10-1 and TRBJ2-1, with D possibly matching TRBD2 (6 bases). From germline, CDR1 is WNHNN and CDR2 SYGVQD (reference sequence). The CDR3 runs to 23 residues. V dropped 7 bases and J dropped 0 bases, with 37 bases sitting between them. CDR3 nucleotide sequence: TGCGCCAGCACCCACCGGGGCATTTGGCCGGGACTCCCTGTTACGAACTCCTACAATGAGCAGTTCTTC. It yields the protein CASTHRGIWPGLPVTNSYNEQFF.

This rearrangement joins TRBV7-9 to TRBJ2-7, with TRBD1 matching over 9 bases. The junction had 3 bases not matched to a gene; V was cut back by 3 bases and J by 0 bases. The CDR3 sequence is 15 residues long. Germline CDR1 is SEHNR and CDR2 is FQNEAQ (reference sequence). CDR3 DNA sequence: TGTGCCAGCAGCTTGGGACAGGGAATCTCCTACGAGCAGTACTTC. Amino acids: CASSLGQGISYEQYF.

Here the CDR3 DNA reads TGTGCCAGCAGCGGGACAGGGGATACCTACGAGCAGTACTTC. It encodes CASSGTGDTYEQYF. The chain is built from TRBV28 and TRBJ2-7; 10 bases align to TRBD1. Losses at the gene ends were 6 bases for V and 2 bases for J; bases not matched to a gene: 4. This CDR3 has 14 residues. Germline V lookup: CDR1 MDHEN, CDR2 SYDVKM.

This chain links TRBV6-5 with TRBJ1-2, with TRBD1 identical over 7 bases. The J segment lost 3 bases and the V segment lost 6 bases, leaving 7 bases of the junction unmatched. Germline-derived CDR1 and CDR2 are MNHEY and SVGAGI. The CDR3 totals 14 residues. CDR3 loop: CASRSGQSDYGYTF. The CDR3 DNA is TGTGCCAGCAGATCGGGACAGTCAGACTATGGCTACACCTTC.

This clone was seen a few times. The chain recombines TRBV27 with TRBJ2-7, with D perhaps TRBD1 (5 bases). V gave up 5 bases and J gave up 7 bases, with 15 bases separating them. The CDR3 is 13 amino acids. The germline V gene has CDR1 MNHEY and CDR2 SMNVEV (reference sequence). The CDR3 region has the DNA TGTGCCAGCAGTGGGGCGCAGGGTCGAGAGCAGTACGTC. This codes for CASSGAQGREQYV.

The chain has TRBV5-4 and TRBJ2-1, with TRBD2 matching over 7 bases. This CDR3 spans 16 amino acids. The V segment lost 4 bases and the J segment 2 bases; nucleotides outside the gene matches: 9. Looked up from germline, CDR1 is SGHNT and CDR2 is YYREEE (reference sequence). For the CDR3, the DNA is TGTGCCAGCAGCCTAATAAGCGGGGCGGCCTACAATGAGCAGTTCTTC. This translates into CASSLISGAAYNEQFF. Complete variable domain (other parts from reference TRBV5-4 and TRBJ2-1): ETGVTQSPTHLIKTRGQQVTLRCSSQSGHNTVSWYQQALGQGPQFIFQYYREEENGRGNFPPRFSGLQFPNYSSELNVNALELDDSALYLCASSLISGAAYNEQFFGPGTRLTVL.